These T cell receptor beta chains were read from a single sample in a study of blood T cell repertoires in COVID-19. TCRdb's copy holds only in-frame clones and misses some; the assay was immunoSEQ multiplex PCR. The table lists nearly 110,000 clones, less than 90% of them singletons. The sequencing input was peripheral blood. Receptors originate from a human donor in a cohort sampled during active COVID-19. Both conserved end residues are part of each CDR3. The D gene is left open where the match is weak. For some rows the clone size is stated as once, few or many, or as a class when expanded; others skip it.

abundance	d_gene	len	j_gene	v_gene	CDR3nt	CDR3aa
NA	NA	12	TRBJ2-7	TRBV28	TGTGCCAGCAGACGGACTCAGAACGAGCAGTACTTC	CASRRTQNEQYF
NA	TRBD1	14	TRBJ1-1	TRBV28	TGTGCCAGCAGTTTAGGACAGGCGAACACTGAAGCTTTCTTT	CASSLGQANTEAFF
NA	TRBD2	16	TRBJ2-2	TRBV9	TGTGCCAGCAGCGCGGGACTAGCGAGCAACACCGGGGAGCTGTTTTTT	CASSAGLASNTGELFF
NA	NA	15	TRBJ2-1	TRBV7-9	TGTGCCAGCAGCGAACCGGGACAACTTTACAATGAGCAGTTCTTC	CASSEPGQLYNEQFF
NA	NA	16	TRBJ2-1	TRBV13	TGTGCCAGCAGCGACCGGACTCTGACAAACTACAATGAGCAGTTCTTC	CASSDRTLTNYNEQFF
NA	TRBD1	16	TRBJ2-7	TRBV7-2	TGTGCCAGCACCCGAAAGCCCACAGGGGGGATGGGGGAGCAGTACTTC	CASTRKPTGGMGEQYF
NA	NA	13	TRBJ2-5	TRBV28	TGTGCCAGCAGCCCACAGCCAACGGAGACCCAGTACTTC	CASSPQPTETQYF
NA	NA	14	TRBJ2-5	TRBV3-1/TRBV3-2	TGTGCCAGCAGCCTTGAACTAGCACAAGAGACCCAGTACTTC	CASSLELAQETQYF
NA	TRBD1	15	TRBJ2-5	TRBV5-5	TGTGCCAGCAGCCGGGACAGCTTGTACCAAGAGACCCAGTACTTC	CASSRDSLYQETQYF
NA	NA	15	TRBJ1-1	TRBV6-4	TGTGCCAGCAGCCCTCAGGGACAAGGTCACACTGAAGCTTTCTTT	CASSPQGQGHTEAFF
NA	NA	14	TRBJ2-7	TRBV6-5	TGTGCCAGCAGGGGCCGTGGGGCCAGATACGAGCAGTACTTC	CASRGRGARYEQYF
once	TRBD1	15	TRBJ2-6	TRBV19	TGTGCCAGTAGCGACAGGGCCCCTGGGGCCAACGTCCTGACTTTC	CASSDRAPGANVLTF
NA	TRBD1	16	TRBJ1-1	TRBV18	TGTGCCAGCTCACCACCCGGGACAGGGGCGGTCACTGAAGCTTTCTTT	CASSPPGTGAVTEAFF
NA	TRBD1	15	TRBJ2-1	TRBV7-9	TGTGCCAGCAGCCTGATACAAGGGGGCCGGAATGAGCAGTTCTTC	CASSLIQGGRNEQFF
NA	NA	13	TRBJ2-5	TRBV27	TGTGCCAGCAAACGGTACGGGAGTGAGACCCAGTACTTC	CASKRYGSETQYF
NA	TRBD2	15	TRBJ2-3	TRBV7-6	TGTGCCAGCAGCGGTGGACTAGCGCCCACAGATACGCAGTATTTT	CASSGGLAPTDTQYF
NA	NA	16	TRBJ2-1	TRBV3-1/TRBV3-2	TGTGCCAGCAGCCACTTGGGACTGGACGCCGTCGGTGAGCAGTTCTTC	CASSHLGLDAVGEQFF
once	NA	15	TRBJ2-1	TRBV9	TGTGCCAGCAGCGAGCAGGCTAGCGCCTACAATGAGCAGTTCTTC	CASSEQASAYNEQFF
NA	NA	15	TRBJ2-2	TRBV5-5	TGTGCCAGCAGGTCCGGGATCCGGGGCACCGGGGAGCTGTTTTTT	CASRSGIRGTGELFF
NA	TRBD1	16	TRBJ1-2	TRBV7-3	TGTGCCAGCAGCCCTGGACAGGGGGCTTTAGACTATGGCTACACCTTC	CASSPGQGALDYGYTF
once	NA	14	TRBJ2-3	TRBV19	TGTGCCAGTAGTTTACAGGGTCCCACAGATACGCAGTATTTT	CASSLQGPTDTQYF
NA	NA	14	TRBJ2-7	TRBV5-4	TGTGCCAGCAGCTTTGGTAGCGAGTATTACGAGCAGTACTTC	CASSFGSEYYEQYF
NA	TRBD1	15	TRBJ1-2	TRBV19	TGTGCCAGTAGTATTTCCAACAGGGGTAGCTATGGCTACACCTTC	CASSISNRGSYGYTF
NA	NA	13	TRBJ1-2	TRBV7-8	TGTGCCAGCAGCTTAGAAAGGGGCTATGGCTACACCTTC	CASSLERGYGYTF
few	NA	16	TRBJ1-3	TRBV7-9	TGTGCCAGCAGCCCTCCGGGACTTAGCTCTGGAAACACCATATATTTT	CASSPPGLSSGNTIYF
NA	NA	15	TRBJ2-5	TRBV3-1/TRBV3-2	TGTGCCAGCAGCCAAGTGTACGGTGGGGAGGAGACCCAGTACTTC	CASSQVYGGEETQYF
NA	TRBD1	19	TRBJ1-1	TRBV30	TGTGCCTGGAGTCCAGGGCGAAACAGGGGGAAGGTAATGAACACTGAAGCTTTCTTT	CAWSPGRNRGKVMNTEAFF
NA	TRBD2	15	TRBJ2-1	TRBV7-3	TGTGCCAGCAGCTTGAGAGCCGGGACTAGTATTGAGCAGTTCTTC	CASSLRAGTSIEQFF
NA	TRBD2	17	TRBJ2-2	TRBV24-1	TGTGCCACCAGTGACCCCTGGGGGAGGGCCGGAACCGGGGAGCTGTTTTTT	CATSDPWGRAGTGELFF
NA	NA	14	TRBJ2-5	TRBV7-7	TGTGCTAGCAGTCCCCCGCTGGCGGGGGAGACCCAGTACTTC	CASSPPLAGETQYF
NA	TRBD2	15	TRBJ2-2	TRBV19	TGTGCCAGTAGTATGGGCGGACTAGCCACCGGGGAGCTGTTTTTT	CASSMGGLATGELFF
NA	NA	15	TRBJ1-4	TRBV18	TGTGCCAGCTCACCAGCAGGAGGGGAGATCGGAAAACTGTTTTTT	CASSPAGGEIGKLFF
NA	TRBD1	17	TRBJ1-2	TRBV27	TGTGCCAGCAGTTTGCGGACAGGGGTTAACCTAGACTATGGCTACACCTTC	CASSLRTGVNLDYGYTF
NA	NA	14	TRBJ1-6	TRBV6-4	TGTGCCAGCAGTGACTGGGTGGAGGATTCACCCCTCCACTTT	CASSDWVEDSPLHF
once	TRBD1	15	TRBJ1-2	TRBV6-6	TGTGCCAGCAGCCAGGGACAGGGGGCGGAATATGGCTACACCTTC	CASSQGQGAEYGYTF
NA	TRBD2	15	TRBJ2-1	TRBV7-2	TGTGCCAGCAGTCACCGGGACTACCTCTCCAATGAGCAGTTCTTC	CASSHRDYLSNEQFF
NA	NA	15	TRBJ2-1	TRBV11-2	TGTGCCAGCAGCCCAGGCCCCTACCGCTCGAATGAGCAGTTCTTC	CASSPGPYRSNEQFF
NA	TRBD2	13	TRBJ2-1	TRBV2	TGTGCCACCGGACTAGCGGGATTCAATGAGCAGTTCTTC	CATGLAGFNEQFF
NA	NA	15	TRBJ1-1	TRBV7-8	TGTGCCAGCAGCCCAATTGGGTACAGAATCGCTGAAGCTTTCTTT	CASSPIGYRIAEAFF
NA	TRBD2	16	TRBJ2-7	TRBV27	TGTGCCAGCAGTTTCCTTCCTAGCGGAGCCCCCTACGAGCAGTACTTC	CASSFLPSGAPYEQYF